The 25 T cell receptor beta chains reported below all come from one sample, sequenced in a study of control samples from healthy donors and cancer patients. The method was immunoSEQ multiplex PCR; TCRdb's version includes in-frame clones alone and lacks a portion of them. The sample has around 130,000 clones, about 88% seen once; the top ten hold roughly 3.2%. What was sequenced was blood. These receptors came from a man aged 50 to 59 in good health.

V gene TRBV9 combines with J gene TRBJ2-2, with 9 bases matching TRBD2. In germline, CDR1 is SGDLS, CDR2 YYNGEE. The J segment lost 1 base and the V segment lost 4 bases, leaving 2 bases of the junction unmatched. The CDR3 totals 15 residues. The CDR3 DNA reads as TGTGCCAGCAGCCCTAGCGGGGTGAACACCGGGGAGCTGTTTTTT. Residues: CASSPSGVNTGELFF.

This sequence joins TRBV9 and TRBJ1-1, with TRBD1 identical over 9 bases. V gave up 4 bases and J gave up 5 bases; unmatched junction bases: 6. The CDR3 length is 14 residues. CDR1 and CDR2 from the germline V gene are SGDLS and YYNGEE. CDR3 in amino acids: CASSLGTGITEAFF. As DNA, the CDR3 is TGTGCCAGCAGCCTCGGGACAGGGATAACTGAAGCTTTCTTT.

The chain joins TRBV2 to TRBJ2-4; D assignment may be TRBD1 or TRBD2 (5 bases each). V was shortened by 7 bases and J by 5 bases, with 15 bases between the two germline ends. Germline loops: CDR1 SNHLY, CDR2 FYNNEI. The length of the CDR3 is 14 residues. The CDR3 DNA reads as TGTGCCAGCAAGAGTGGGGGTAGCCAAAACATTCAGTACTTC. This codes for CASKSGGSQNIQYF.

This rearrangement joins TRBV28 to TRBJ1-4; D is possibly TRBD1 (6 bases). V lost 10 bases and J lost 7, with 16 bases in between. The CDR3 contains 13 residues. The germline gives CDR1 MDHEN, CDR2 SYDVKM. Here the CDR3 DNA reads TGTGCCACCAGCAGGGGAAGTTTTGAAAAACTGTTTTTT. It yields the protein CATSRGSFEKLFF.

Notes on this clone: At the DNA level, this CDR3 is encoded by other sequences in the same sample as well. The chain combines TRBV5-1 with TRBJ1-6, with no clear D. Germline V gene sequence: CDR1 SGHRS, CDR2 YFSETQ. CDR3 length equals 15 residues. With 3 bases removed from V and 0 bases from J, the gap between germline ends came to 7 bases. The CDR3 loop reads CASSSTSSYNSPLHF. DNA of the CDR3: TGCGCCAGCAGCTCCACGAGCTCCTATAATTCACCCCTCCACTTT.

This clone was found a few times. The V call is TRBV5-4, the J call TRBJ2-2; tentative D call: TRBD2 (6 bases). The CDR3 length is 16 residues. CDR1 SGHNT and CDR2 YYREEE come from the germline V gene (reference sequence). V dropped 4 bases and J dropped 4 bases, with 17 bases sitting between them. CDR3 DNA: TGTGCCAGCAGCAAACCACGGGGGACGGGCACCGGGGAGCTGTTTTTT. It encodes CASSKPRGTGTGELFF.

This clone was recorded only once. The CDR3 here is CASRRDLAETQYF. CDR3 nucleotide sequence: TGTGCCAGCAGGAGGGACCTGGCGGAGACCCAGTACTTC. The chain joins TRBV2 to TRBJ2-5; the D call may be TRBD1 or TRBD2 (5 bases each). CDR1 is SNHLY, CDR2 FYNNEI, per germline. V dropped 6 bases and J dropped 5 bases, with 13 bases sitting between them. This CDR3 contains 13 residues.

Note on this clone: Other DNA sequences of this sample code for an identical CDR3. This chain connects TRBV18 to TRBJ1-5; 10 positions agree with TRBD1. Trimming took 3 bases from V and 4 from J; bases not matched to a gene: 0. Per germline, CDR1 KGHSH and CDR2 LQKENI. The CDR3 sequence is 14 residues long. CDR3: CASSPGQGNQPQHF. The CDR3 DNA reads as TGTGCCAGCTCACCGGGACAGGGGAATCAGCCCCAGCATTTT.

The genes are TRBV5-8 and TRBJ1-5; 7 nucleotides line up with TRBD1. Looked up from germline, CDR1 is SGHTS and CDR2 is YDEGEE. The V gene end was trimmed by 3 bases and the J gene end by 2 bases; junction bases not matched to a gene: 8. The CDR3 loop spans 16 amino acids. DNA of the CDR3: TGTGCCAGCAGCTGGCGATTAGACAGGGGCAATCAGCCCCAGCATTTT. It is translated as CASSWRLDRGNQPQHF.

The chain is built from TRBV27 and TRBJ1-5; TRBD1 is a possible D gene (5 bases). Trimming pared 6 bases from V and 0 bases from J, leaving 12 bases between. This CDR3 spans 15 amino acids. Germline CDR1 MNHEY, CDR2 SMNVEV (reference sequence). CDR3 DNA: TGTGCCAGCAGAGGGACTTCCTATAGCAATCAGCCCCAGCATTTT. Translating it yields CASRGTSYSNQPQHF.

The gene calls are TRBV7-2 and TRBJ1-5; D uncertain. Trimming removed 5 bases from V and 3 bases from J, with 14 bases in between. In germline, CDR1 is SGHTA, CDR2 FQGNSA. The CDR3 loop spans 15 amino acids. The CDR3 protein is CASSTVRGLNQPQHF. The CDR3 coding sequence is TGTGCCAGCAGCACAGTTCGAGGTCTCAATCAGCCCCAGCATTTT.

The chain links TRBV9 to TRBJ1-6; TRBD1 might be the D (5 bases). This CDR3 contains 15 residues. Deletions cut 2 bases from V and 8 bases from J, with 14 bases between. The V gene's germline CDR1 is SGDLS and CDR2 YYNGEE. The CDR3 bases are TGTGCCAGCAGCGTCTCCGGGGACTCCTATTCACCCCTCCACTTT. Protein product: CASSVSGDSYSPLHF.

The rearrangement joins TRBV6-5 to TRBJ1-2, with TRBD1 matching 8 bases. The V and J ends lost 2 bases and 6 bases, in that order; junction bases with no gene match: 11. The CDR3 has 16 residues. Germline V lookup: CDR1 MNHEY, CDR2 SVGAGI. CDR3 DNA sequence: TGTGCCAGCAGTTACGATGAGGACAGGGTATTTGATGGCTACACCTTC. Its translation: CASSYDEDRVFDGYTF.

V is TRBV5-1 and J is TRBJ2-3; 7 bases match TRBD1. Losses at the gene ends were 0 bases for V and 4 bases for J; bases not matched to a gene: 5. The CDR3 loop spans 15 amino acids. CDR1 SGHRS and CDR2 YFSETQ come from the germline V gene. The CDR3 spells CASSLGTGDADTQYF. CDR3 in DNA: TGCGCCAGCAGCTTGGGGACAGGTGACGCAGATACGCAGTATTTT.

The chain is built from TRBV9 and TRBJ2-1; no clear D. The CDR3 is 12 amino acids. V gave up 6 bases and J gave up 7 bases, with 11 bases separating them. CDR1 and CDR2 from the germline V gene are SGDLS and YYNGEE. The CDR3 DNA follows: TGTGCCAGCACCCGACAAGGGAATGAGCAGTTCTTC. This encodes CASTRQGNEQFF.

This chain uses TRBV11-3 with TRBJ2-1, with 9 bases lining up with TRBD1. CDR3 length equals 16 residues. V shed 5 bases and J 1 base; nucleotides not matched to a gene: 6. Germline lookup yields CDR1 SGHNT and CDR2 YENEEA. The DNA of the CDR3 is TGTGCCAGCAGCCGTGGGGGACAGGGTTCCTACAATGAGCAGTTCTTC. It encodes CASSRGGQGSYNEQFF.

V gene TRBV4-1 combines with J gene TRBJ2-2; maybe TRBD1 (6 bases). The CDR3 loop spans 17 amino acids. Trimming took off 0 bases at V and 4 bases at J, with 15 bases between the two ends. Germline V lookup: CDR1 MGHRA, CDR2 YSYEKL. The CDR3 coding sequence is TGCGCCAGCAGCCAAGATCTAAGGGGCAGGGGCACCGGGGAGCTGTTTTTT. It yields the protein CASSQDLRGRGTGELFF.

V and J are TRBV18 and TRBJ2-1; perhaps TRBD1 as D (6 bases). Looked up from germline, CDR1 is KGHSH and CDR2 is LQKENI. The CDR3 is 15 residues long. The V end lost 0 bases, the J end lost 5 bases, and 11 bases lay between the germline ends. Here the CDR3 reads CASSPPYGQHNEQFF. The CDR3 bases are TGTGCCAGCTCACCACCCTACGGACAGCACAATGAGCAGTTCTTC.

This sequence joins TRBV5-6 and TRBJ2-7, with D possibly being TRBD1 or TRBD2 (6 bases each). Germline values: CDR1 SGHDT, CDR2 YYEEEE. This CDR3 contains 16 residues. Trimming removed 1 base at V and 0 bases at J, with 14 bases between. The CDR3 DNA follows: TGTGCCAGCAGCTTGTTGGGGGGCTTCAGCTCCTACGAGCAGTACTTC. Translation gives CASSLLGGFSSYEQYF.

A few counts support this clone. The chain has TRBV7-9 and TRBJ2-2; D ambiguous. Trimming took 2 bases from V and 1 from J, leaving 11 bases between them. CDR3 size: 16 residues. Germline CDR1 and CDR2: SEHNR and FQNEAQ (reference sequence). The CDR3 nucleotides read TGTGCCAGCAGCTTAATTTTGCATAAGAACACCGGGGAGCTGTTTTTT. This codes for CASSLILHKNTGELFF. Supplemented by reference TRBV7-9 and TRBJ2-2, the full variable domain reads DTGVSQNPRHKITKRGQNVTFRCDPISEHNRLYWYRQTLGQGPEFLTYFQNEAQLEKSRLLSDRFSAERPKGSFSTLEIQRTEQGDSAMYLCASSLILHKNTGELFFGEGSRLTVL.

The chain recombines TRBV6-5 with TRBJ1-2, with TRBD1 matching 9 bases. Germline V gives CDR1 MNHEY, CDR2 SVGAGI. With V trimmed by 6 bases and J by 7 bases, 6 bases remained unmatched. The CDR3 extends over 13 amino acids. The chain's CDR3 is CASSPQGAGGYTF. The CDR3 bases are TGTGCCAGCAGCCCACAGGGGGCTGGTGGCTACACCTTC.

This clone was observed a single time. V is TRBV20-1 and J is TRBJ1-2, with D unresolved. The CDR3 runs 8 residues. Per germline, CDR1 DFQATT and CDR2 SNEGSKA (reference sequence). V was cut by 8 bases and J by 6 bases, with 4 bases left in between. The CDR3, as DNA: TGCAGTCTAAATGGCTACACCTTC. This gives the protein CSLNGYTF.

The CDR3 region is CASSGGQLNTEAFF. CDR3 nucleotide sequence: TGTGCCAGTAGTGGGGGACAGCTGAACACTGAAGCTTTCTTT. This rearrangement joins TRBV19 to TRBJ1-1, with 7 bases identical to TRBD1. CDR3 length: 14 residues. The germline V gene has CDR1 LNHDA and CDR2 SQIVND (reference sequence). Trimming at V came to 5 bases and at J to 0 bases, leaving 3 bases not matched to a gene. The full variable domain, completed using reference TRBV19 and TRBJ1-1, is DGGITQSPKYLFRKEGQNVTLSCEQNLNHDAMYWYRQDPGQGLRLIYYSQIVNDFQKGDIAEGYSVSREKKESFPLTVTSAQKNPTAFYLCASSGGQLNTEAFFGQGTRLTVV.

The V call is TRBV10-1, the J call TRBJ2-3, with 11 bases that match TRBD2. V lost 7 bases, J lost 2 bases, and 17 bases stayed unmatched. Germline V gene lookup returns CDR1 WNHNN and CDR2 SYGVQD (reference sequence). The CDR3 consists of 19 residues. The CDR3 sequence: CASKLPSGGPPNLTDTQYF. The CDR3 DNA reads TGCGCCAGCAAGTTACCTAGCGGGGGGCCCCCCAACCTCACAGATACGCAGTATTTT.

This clone was seen only once. V and J are TRBV7-6 and TRBJ1-4, with D perhaps TRBD1 (5 bases). V gave up 4 bases and J gave up 4 bases, with 7 bases separating them. Per germline, CDR1 SGHVS and CDR2 FNYEAQ. CDR3 size: 13 residues. The CDR3 DNA is TGTGCCAGCAGCTCGGGACTTAATGAAAAACTGTTTTTT. This sequence encodes CASSSGLNEKLFF. The entire variable domain, with the rest obtained from reference TRBV7-6 and TRBJ1-4, is as follows: GAGVSQSPRYKVTKRGQDVALRCDPISGHVSLYWYRQALGQGPEFLTYFNYEAQQDKSGLPNDRFSAERPEGSISTLTIQRTEQRDSAMYRCASSSGLNEKLFFGSGTQLSVL.